The T cell receptor beta chain described here comes from a study of T cell responses to AZD1222 COVID-19 vaccine. Turning to this clone: Its antigen is currently unknown.

V lost 7 bases and J 4 bases, leaving 17 bases between the germline ends. Germline V CDR1 and CDR2: MNHEY, SMNVEV (reference sequence). The CDR3 is 15 amino acids. The assay was immunoSEQ multiplex PCR, and TCRdb's table has in-frame clones only and misses some. The sample holds about 180,000 clones, around nine tenths seen once. Overall study findings and caveats: Close to half of all spike-specific TCRs reportedly target regions of the variants that are unmutated. Spike-spanning, vaccine-associated CD4 TCRs were dominant at 160-218 and 743-854.

The rearrangement joins TRBV27 to TRBJ1-3; D is undetermined. Sequencing used peripheral blood, obtained 28 days after the second AZD1222 dose. The TCR sequence derives from an adult who received the AZD1222 COVID-19 vaccine. As DNA, the CDR3 is TGTGCCAGCAAAATGAGGAGGGAGGGAGGAAACACCATATATTTT. Its translation is CASKMRREGGNTIYF.